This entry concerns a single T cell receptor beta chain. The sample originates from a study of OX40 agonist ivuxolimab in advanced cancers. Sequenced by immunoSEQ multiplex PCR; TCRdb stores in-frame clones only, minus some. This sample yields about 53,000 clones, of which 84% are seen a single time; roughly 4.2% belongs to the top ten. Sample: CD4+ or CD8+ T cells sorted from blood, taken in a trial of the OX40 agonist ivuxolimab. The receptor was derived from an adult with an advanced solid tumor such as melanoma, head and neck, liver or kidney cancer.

In DNA, the CDR3 is TGTGCCAGCAGTGAGACGAAGTACGAGCAGTACTTC. Translated: CASSETKYEQYF. The rearrangement uses TRBV6-1 and TRBJ2-7; D not certain. The CDR3 loop spans 12 amino acids. CDR1 and CDR2 (germline): MNHNS, SASEGT. The ends were cut back, 3 bases at V and 4 bases at J, with 7 bases in the middle.